This T cell receptor beta chain derives from a study of immune evolution from preneoplasia to lung adenocarcinoma. The germline V and J ends were trimmed by 5 bases and 2 bases, with 12 bases remaining between them. The CDR3 extends over 14 amino acids. CDR1 SGHRS and CDR2 YFSETQ come from the germline V gene. Clones were sequenced by immunoSEQ multiplex PCR, and TCRdb holds only the in-frame ones, with some missing. This table has around 8,000 clones, 65% to 90% appearing once. Patients had resection in Japan or China between about 2014 and 2018. The TCR sequence derives from a person between 70 and 80 years old with lung adenocarcinoma. The gene calls are TRBV5-1 and TRBJ2-3; D may be TRBD1 (5 bases). The sample consisted of FFPE minimally invasive lung adenocarcinoma tissue. CDR3 region: CASRLDSNTDTQYF. The CDR3 nucleotides read TGCGCCAGCAGATTAGACAGCAACACAGATACGCAGTATTTT.